The 22 T cell receptor beta chains presented below share a single source sample, sequenced in a study of early T cells in non-severe SARS-CoV-2 infection. TCRdb reprocessed the 5' RACE reads via MiXCR and lists one record per CDR3 protein. Of about 48,000 distinct CDR3 sequences in the sample, 5% to 6.5% were seen once. This material consisted of whole blood, taken at baseline. The receptor source for this set is an adult who was a healthcare worker with PCR-confirmed SARS-CoV-2 infection or an uninfected control (not recorded which).

This clonotype was detected only a few times. The J gene is TRBJ2-2, the V gene TRBV29-1; TRBD1 or TRBD2 may be the D gene (5 bases each). CDR1 is SQVTM and CDR2 is ANQGSEA in the germline V gene. This CDR3 contains 12 residues. Trimming left V 1 base short and J 6 bases short, with 6 bases between. Written as DNA, the CDR3 is TGCAGCGTTGAAGGGGACGCCGGGGAGCTGTTTTTT. It translates to CSVEGDAGELFF.

This clonotype occurred many times. V is TRBV10-3 and J is TRBJ2-1, with 11 bases lining up with TRBD2. Germline-derived CDR1 and CDR2 are ENHRY and SYGVKD. The CDR3 has 16 residues. V gave up 4 bases and J gave up 6 bases; unmatched junction bases: 8. The CDR3 protein is CAISATGTSGPNEQFF. The CDR3 DNA follows: TGTGCCATCAGTGCCACCGGGACTAGCGGACCCAATGAGCAGTTCTTC.

This clonotype was detected many times. The chain recombines TRBV12-3 or TRBV12-4 with TRBJ1-4, with D possibly TRBD1 on 5 matching bases. This CDR3 is built from 12 residues. Trimming removed 7 bases at V and 6 bases at J, with 9 bases between. The DNA of the CDR3 is TGTGCCAGCACGGGGGATGATGAAAAACTGTTTTTT. It specifies CASTGDDEKLFF.

This clonotype was detected ten times or more. This chain uses TRBV20-1 with TRBJ1-5; D gene ambiguous. The CDR3 totals 13 residues. Germline loops: CDR1 DFQATT, CDR2 SNEGSKA (reference sequence). The V end was cut by 4 bases, the J end by 0 bases, with 7 bases between. As DNA, the CDR3 is TGCAGTGCTATGGGGTATAGCAATCAGCCCCAGCATTTT. Its protein product is CSAMGYSNQPQHF.

This clonotype has at least ten counts. In nucleotides, the CDR3 is TGTGCCAGCAGTTGGTTTTCCCCACGAGGATACGAGCAGTACTTC. Its protein product is CASSWFSPRGYEQYF. The chain employs TRBV28 and TRBJ2-7; no definite D call. The CDR3 runs to 15 residues. Trimming left V 4 bases short and J 4 bases short, with 17 bases between. CDR1 and CDR2 (germline): MDHEN, SYDVKM.

At least ten counts were recorded for this clonotype. The chain combines TRBV4-1 with TRBJ1-3; D ambiguous. The CDR3 consists of 16 residues. V lost 1 base to trimming and J lost 0 bases, with 10 bases between them. Germline V gene data show CDR1 as MGHRA and CDR2 as YSYEKL. The CDR3 sequence is CASSQGVGTSGNTIYF. In DNA form, the CDR3 reads TGCGCCAGCAGCCAAGGGGTTGGCACCTCTGGAAACACCATATATTTT.

The V and J genes are TRBV30 and TRBJ2-3; D not certain. Germline CDR1 GTSNPN, CDR2 SVGIG (reference sequence). Trimming shortened V by 0 bases and J by 2 bases, and 9 bases separated the two germline ends. This CDR3 is 14 amino acids long. DNA of the CDR3: TGTGCCTGGAGTGTACTGCTTTACACAGATACGCAGTATTTT. Amino acids: CAWSVLLYTDTQYF.

V and J are TRBV24-1 and TRBJ2-1; 15 bases agree with TRBD2. The CDR3 is 16 amino acids. Trimming took 4 bases from V and 7 from J; bases not matched to a gene: 4. Germline CDR1 KGHDR, CDR2 SFDVKD. The CDR3 DNA follows: TGTGCCACCAGTGACCGAGGACTAGCGGGAGGGAATGAGCAGTTCTTC. Translating it yields CATSDRGLAGGNEQFF.

J is TRBJ2-1 and V is TRBV28; perhaps TRBD2 as D (6 bases). The CDR3 is made up of 17 amino acids. Trimming stripped 5 bases from V and 2 bases from J, with 19 bases between. The V gene's germline CDR1 is MDHEN and CDR2 SYDVKM. As DNA, the CDR3 is TGTGCCAGCAGTCCCTCCGCGGGAAAAAAGACCTACAATGAGCAGTTCTTC. It encodes CASSPSAGKKTYNEQFF.

This clonotype was counted at least ten times. The chain combines TRBV7-9 with TRBJ1-2; possible D gene TRBD1, 5 bases. The germline V gene encodes CDR1 SEHNR and CDR2 FQNEAQ (reference sequence). V gave up 4 bases and J gave up 11 bases, with 11 bases separating them. This CDR3 is built from 11 residues. The CDR3 sequence is CASSYSTDYTF. In DNA, the CDR3 is TGTGCCAGCAGCTATTCGACAGATTACACCTTC. Using reference TRBV7-9 and TRBJ1-2 for the parts outside the CDR3, the full variable domain is DTGVSQNPRHKITKRGQNVTFRCDPISEHNRLYWYRQTLGQGPEFLTYFQNEAQLEKSRLLSDRFSAERPKGSFSTLEIQRTEQGDSAMYLCASSYSTDYTFGSGTRLTVV.

A few counts support this clonotype. This chain connects TRBV12-3 or TRBV12-4 to TRBJ1-1; 7 positions agree with TRBD1. The J segment lost 1 base and the V segment lost 0 bases, leaving 8 bases of the junction unmatched. The CDR3 loop spans 17 amino acids. The CDR3 loop reads CASSLALRGRTNTEAFF. The CDR3, as DNA: TGTGCCAGCAGTTTAGCGTTAAGGGGGCGGACGAACACTGAAGCTTTCTTT.

This clonotype was detected a few times. The rearrangement uses TRBV11-2 and TRBJ2-5; either TRBD1 or TRBD2 may supply D (5 bases each). Germline loops: CDR1 SGHAT, CDR2 FQNNGV. V shed 11 bases and J shed 0 bases, with 13 bases lying between them. CDR3 length: 13 residues. CDR3 in amino acids: CACGGSYQETQYF. The DNA for the CDR3 is TGTGCCTGTGGGGGATCGTACCAAGAGACCCAGTACTTC.

This clonotype was seen at least ten times. The chain combines TRBV6-5 with TRBJ2-1; no reliable D call. V lost 7 bases, J lost 0 bases, and 16 bases lay in between. From germline, CDR1 is MNHEY and CDR2 SVGAGI. This CDR3 region has 16 residues. CDR3 region: CASKSVVPSSYNEQFF. For the CDR3, the DNA is TGTGCCAGCAAGAGCGTAGTCCCGAGCTCCTACAATGAGCAGTTCTTC.

This clonotype has a count of ten or more. The gene calls are TRBV28 and TRBJ2-5; D is perhaps TRBD2 (6 bases). This CDR3 has 16 residues. Germline V CDR1 and CDR2: MDHEN, SYDVKM. V gave up 5 bases and J gave up 5 bases, with 21 bases separating them. This CDR3 reads CASSPLRGGPPETQYF. CDR3 in DNA: TGTGCCAGCAGTCCCCTGCGGGGAGGACCCCCGGAGACCCAGTACTTC. The whole variable domain, filled in from reference TRBV28 and TRBJ2-5, reads DVKVTQSSRYLVKRTGEKVFLECVQDMDHENMFWYRQDPGLGLRLIYFSYDVKMKEKGDIPEGYSVSREKKERFSLILESASTNQTSMYLCASSPLRGGPPETQYFGPGTRLLVL.

This clonotype counts as medium-sized. This sequence joins TRBV7-9 and TRBJ2-1; 7 positions agree with TRBD2. The CDR3 contains 16 residues. V shed 3 bases, J shed 3 bases, and the junction held 8 bases outside the gene matches. Germline lookup yields CDR1 SEHNR and CDR2 FQNEAQ (reference sequence). CDR3 bases: TGTGCCAGCAGCTTTCGAGGACTAGGAGACTACAATGAGCAGTTCTTC. Translating it yields CASSFRGLGDYNEQFF.

This clonotype came up many times. The chain has TRBV7-6 and TRBJ1-4; 8 bases fit TRBD1. This CDR3 spans 18 amino acids. In germline, CDR1 is SGHVS, CDR2 FNYEAQ. V shed 4 bases, J shed 7 bases, and the junction held 17 bases outside the gene matches. The CDR3 loop is CASSSSLDRTGFFEKLFF. DNA for the CDR3: TGTGCCAGCAGCTCTTCCTTGGATCGGACAGGGTTTTTTGAAAAACTGTTTTTT.

V is TRBV28 and J is TRBJ2-5, with no clear D. Per the germline V gene, CDR1 is MDHEN and CDR2 is SYDVKM. This CDR3 region has 12 residues. Trimming pared 3 bases from V and 7 bases from J, leaving 9 bases between. The CDR3 DNA reads TGTGCCAGCAGTTTGGTTAGTGGGACCCAGTACTTC. This sequence encodes CASSLVSGTQYF.

Many counts were recorded for this clonotype. The gene calls are TRBV2 and TRBJ2-1; a possible D gene is TRBD2 (6 bases). The CDR3 is 14 amino acids. The ends were cut back, 5 bases at V and 6 bases at J, with 14 bases in the middle. Germline CDR1 reads SNHLY; CDR2 reads FYNNEI. This CDR3 reads CASSTSPEANEQFF. The CDR3 DNA reads TGTGCCAGCAGTACTAGCCCCGAGGCCAATGAGCAGTTCTTC.

The V and J genes are TRBV2 and TRBJ2-1; tentative D call: TRBD1 (6 bases). The germline V gene has CDR1 SNHLY and CDR2 FYNNEI. This CDR3 has 12 amino acids. Trimming cost V 6 bases and J 8 bases, with 11 bases left between them. CDR3 bases: TGTGCCAGCAGGGAGACAGGCGATGAGCAGTTCTTC. Translating it yields CASRETGDEQFF.

This clonotype was counted at least ten times. The gene calls are TRBV6-6 and TRBJ1-4, with D uncertain. V lost 2 bases and J 6 bases, leaving 4 bases between the germline ends. CDR3 length: 12 amino acids. From germline, CDR1 is MNHNY and CDR2 SVGAGI (reference sequence). CDR3 bases: TGTGCCAGCAGTTACAGGGATGAAAAACTGTTTTTT. Protein product: CASSYRDEKLFF.

The CDR3 protein is CASSQGPENEQFF. The CDR3 DNA sequence: TGTGCCAGCAGCCAAGGGCCGGAGAATGAGCAGTTCTTC. The chain couples TRBV3-1 to TRBJ2-1; D ambiguous. Germline V gene data show CDR1 as LGHDT and CDR2 as YNNKEL (reference sequence). V was trimmed by 1 base and J by 7 bases, leaving 8 bases between them. The CDR3 consists of 13 residues.

The rearrangement links TRBV28 to TRBJ2-7; 10 nucleotides align to TRBD2. Germline loops: CDR1 MDHEN, CDR2 SYDVKM. This CDR3 has 15 residues. With V trimmed by 6 bases and J by 9 bases, 14 bases remained unmatched. CDR3 amino acids: CASSHRLAGRLGQYF. The CDR3, as DNA: TGTGCCAGCAGCCATAGACTAGCGGGTCGCCTAGGGCAGTACTTC.